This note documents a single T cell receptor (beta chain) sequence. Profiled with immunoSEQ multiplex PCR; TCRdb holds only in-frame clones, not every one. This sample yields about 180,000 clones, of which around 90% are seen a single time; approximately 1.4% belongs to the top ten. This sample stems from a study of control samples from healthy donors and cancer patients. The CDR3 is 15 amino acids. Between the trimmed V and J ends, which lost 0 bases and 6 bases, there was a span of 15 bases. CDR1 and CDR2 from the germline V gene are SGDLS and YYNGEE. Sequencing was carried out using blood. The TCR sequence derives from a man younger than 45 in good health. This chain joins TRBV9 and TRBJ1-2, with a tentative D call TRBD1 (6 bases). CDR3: CASSVGGGGPNGYTF. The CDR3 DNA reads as TGTGCCAGCAGCGTAGGCGGAGGGGGGCCTAATGGCTACACCTTC.